This TCR delta chain was identified in a study of gamma-delta chains in newborns, infants, children (dated by TCRdb to between 2017 and 2020). Describing the broader study: According to the title of the study, polyclonal expansion of innate gammadelta T cells immediately after birth is driven by microbial exposure. Right after human newborns were born, the researchers looked at the way microbial exposure shaped their populations of innate gammadelta T cells.

This clone was found a few times. The clone's antigen remains unknown. Base-call qualities are not available, and no considerably larger clone is one nucleotide away. Sequencing took place on an Illumina MiSeq. TCRdb reanalyzed the public reads with the CATT caller, and identical DNA sequences were merged afterwards. This sample holds over 6,500 delta-chain clones; 2% to 2.5% were observed only once. Of the sample, approximately 11% is held by the ten largest clones. The sample was blood. This TCR was recovered from a child who was a newborn, infant or young child, either healthy, febrile or measles-vaccinated (not recorded which).

CDR3 reads: CACGKLGDTAQLFF. The DNA is as follows: TGTGCCTGTGGCAAATTGGGGGATACAGCACAACTCTTCTTT. The rearranged chain carries TRDV2 and TRDJ2, with 8 bases matching TRDD3. For CDR1 and CDR2, the germline V gene lists GEAIGNYY and EKD. The CDR3 holds 14 amino acids from the cysteine to the phenylalanine. The kept DNA is CDR3 alone, 42 bases in frame from the first base. V loses 5 bases at its end and J loses 5 bases; junction bases beyond the gene matches: 6.